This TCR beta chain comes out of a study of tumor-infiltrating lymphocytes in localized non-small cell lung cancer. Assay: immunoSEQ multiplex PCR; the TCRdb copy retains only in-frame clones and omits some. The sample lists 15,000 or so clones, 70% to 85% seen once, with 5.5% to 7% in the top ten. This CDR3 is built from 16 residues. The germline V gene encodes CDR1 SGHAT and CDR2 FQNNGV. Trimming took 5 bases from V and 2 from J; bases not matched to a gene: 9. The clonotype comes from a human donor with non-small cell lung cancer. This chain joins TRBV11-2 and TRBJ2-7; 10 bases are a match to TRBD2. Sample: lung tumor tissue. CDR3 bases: TGTGCCAGCAGCCCCGCCGGGACTAGCGTTACCTACGAGCAGTACTTC. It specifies CASSPAGTSVTYEQYF.